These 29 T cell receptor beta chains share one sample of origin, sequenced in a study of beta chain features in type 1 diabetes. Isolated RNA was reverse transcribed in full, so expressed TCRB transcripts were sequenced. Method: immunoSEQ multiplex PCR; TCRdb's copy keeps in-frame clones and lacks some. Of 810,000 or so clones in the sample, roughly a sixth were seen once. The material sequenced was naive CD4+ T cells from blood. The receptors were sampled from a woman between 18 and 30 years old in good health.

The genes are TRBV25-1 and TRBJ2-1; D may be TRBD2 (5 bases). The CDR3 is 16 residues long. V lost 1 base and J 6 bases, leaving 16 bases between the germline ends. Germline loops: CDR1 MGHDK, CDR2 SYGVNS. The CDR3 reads CASSESNVWRFNEQFF. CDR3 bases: TGTGCCAGCAGTGAATCTAATGTATGGAGGTTCAATGAGCAGTTCTTC. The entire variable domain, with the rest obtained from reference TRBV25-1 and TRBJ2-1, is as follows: EADIYQTPRYLVIGTGKKITLECSQTMGHDKMYWYQQDPGMELHLIHYSYGVNSTEKGDLSSESTVSRIRTEHFPLTLESARPSHTSQYLCASSESNVWRFNEQFFGPGTRLTVL.

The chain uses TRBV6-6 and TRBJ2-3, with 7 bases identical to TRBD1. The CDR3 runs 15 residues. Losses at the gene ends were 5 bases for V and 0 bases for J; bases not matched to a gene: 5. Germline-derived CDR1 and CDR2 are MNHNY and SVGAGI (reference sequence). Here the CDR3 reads CASSPPGQSTDTQYF. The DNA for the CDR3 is TGTGCCAGCAGTCCCCCGGGACAGAGCACAGATACGCAGTATTTT.

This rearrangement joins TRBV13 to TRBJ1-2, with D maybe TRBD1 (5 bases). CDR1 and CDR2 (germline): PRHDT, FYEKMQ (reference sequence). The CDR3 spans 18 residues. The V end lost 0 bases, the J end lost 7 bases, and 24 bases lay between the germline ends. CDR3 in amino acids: CASSLGLRDRLRAGGYTF. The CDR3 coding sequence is TGTGCCAGCAGCTTAGGATTACGGGACCGCCTCCGGGCGGGTGGCTACACCTTC.

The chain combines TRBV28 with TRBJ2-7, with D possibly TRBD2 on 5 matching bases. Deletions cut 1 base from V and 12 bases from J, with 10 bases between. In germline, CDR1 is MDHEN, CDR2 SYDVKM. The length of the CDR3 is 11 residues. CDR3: CASSLSRVTYF. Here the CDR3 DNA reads TGTGCCAGCAGTTTATCGCGGGTCACGTACTTC.

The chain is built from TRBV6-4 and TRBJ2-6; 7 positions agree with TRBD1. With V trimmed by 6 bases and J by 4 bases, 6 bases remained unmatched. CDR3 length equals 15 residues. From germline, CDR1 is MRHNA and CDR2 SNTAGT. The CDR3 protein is CASRHRGEGANVLTF. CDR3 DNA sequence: TGTGCCAGCAGGCACAGGGGAGAAGGGGCCAACGTCCTGACTTTC.

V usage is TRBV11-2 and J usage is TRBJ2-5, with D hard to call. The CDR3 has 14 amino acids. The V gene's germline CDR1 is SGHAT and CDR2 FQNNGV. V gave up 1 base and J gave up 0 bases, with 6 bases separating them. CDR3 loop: CASSLALYQETQYF. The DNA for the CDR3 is TGTGCCAGCAGCTTAGCACTGTACCAAGAGACCCAGTACTTC.

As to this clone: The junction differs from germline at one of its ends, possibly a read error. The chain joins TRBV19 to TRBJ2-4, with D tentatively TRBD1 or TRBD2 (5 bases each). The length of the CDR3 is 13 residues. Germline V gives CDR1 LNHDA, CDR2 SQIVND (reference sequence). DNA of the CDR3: TGTGCCAGTAGTATAGCACGGGACGCTTCTGTGAACTTC. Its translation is CASSIARDASVNF.

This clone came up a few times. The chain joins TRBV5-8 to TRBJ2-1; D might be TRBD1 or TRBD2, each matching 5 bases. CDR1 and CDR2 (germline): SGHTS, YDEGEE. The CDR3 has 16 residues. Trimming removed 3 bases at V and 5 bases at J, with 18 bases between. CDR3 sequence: CASSWPGTPANNEQFF. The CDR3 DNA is TGTGCCAGCAGCTGGCCCGGGACCCCAGCGAACAATGAGCAGTTCTTC.

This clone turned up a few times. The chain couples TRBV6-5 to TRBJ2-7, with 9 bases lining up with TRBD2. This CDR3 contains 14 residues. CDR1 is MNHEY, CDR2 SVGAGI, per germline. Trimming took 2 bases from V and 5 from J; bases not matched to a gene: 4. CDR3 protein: CASSYEAGGDEQYF. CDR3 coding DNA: TGTGCCAGCAGTTACGAGGCGGGAGGGGACGAGCAGTACTTC.

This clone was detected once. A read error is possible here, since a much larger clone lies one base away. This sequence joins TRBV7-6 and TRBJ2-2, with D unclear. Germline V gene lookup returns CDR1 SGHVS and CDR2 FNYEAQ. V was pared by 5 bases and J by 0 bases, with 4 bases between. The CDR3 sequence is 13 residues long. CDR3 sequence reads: CASSRPNTGELFF. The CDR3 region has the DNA TGTGCCAGCAGCCGGCCGAACACCGGGGAGCTGTTTTTT. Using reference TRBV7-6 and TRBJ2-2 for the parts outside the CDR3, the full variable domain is GAGVSQSPRYKVTKRGQDVALRCDPISGHVSLYWYRQALGQGPEFLTYFNYEAQQDKSGLPNDRFSAERPEGSISTLTIQRTEQRDSAMYRCASSRPNTGELFFGEGSRLTVL.

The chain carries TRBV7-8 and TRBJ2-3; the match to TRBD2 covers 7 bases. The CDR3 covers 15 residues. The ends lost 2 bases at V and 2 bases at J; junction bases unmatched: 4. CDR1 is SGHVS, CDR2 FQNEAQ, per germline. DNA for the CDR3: TGTGCCAGCAGCTTATCCAGCGGGATCACAGATACGCAGTATTTT. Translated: CASSLSSGITDTQYF.

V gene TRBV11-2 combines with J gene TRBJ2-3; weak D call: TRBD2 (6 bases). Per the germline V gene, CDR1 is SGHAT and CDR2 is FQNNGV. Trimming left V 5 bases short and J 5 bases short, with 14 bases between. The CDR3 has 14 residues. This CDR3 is CASSLWGEKDTQYF. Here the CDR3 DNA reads TGTGCCAGCAGCCTATGGGGGGAGAAAGATACGCAGTATTTT.

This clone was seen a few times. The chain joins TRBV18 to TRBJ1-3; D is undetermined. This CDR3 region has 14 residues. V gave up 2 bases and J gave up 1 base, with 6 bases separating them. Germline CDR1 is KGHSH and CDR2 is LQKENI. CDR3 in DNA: TGTGCCAGCTCACCAACGGTTTCTGGAAACACCATATATTTT. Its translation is CASSPTVSGNTIYF.

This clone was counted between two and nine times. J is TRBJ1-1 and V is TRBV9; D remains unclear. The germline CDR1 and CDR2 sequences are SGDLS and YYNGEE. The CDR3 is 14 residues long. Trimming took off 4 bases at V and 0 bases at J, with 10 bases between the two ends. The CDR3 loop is CASSSDRLNTEAFF. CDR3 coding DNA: TGTGCCAGCAGCTCTGACCGACTGAACACTGAAGCTTTCTTT.

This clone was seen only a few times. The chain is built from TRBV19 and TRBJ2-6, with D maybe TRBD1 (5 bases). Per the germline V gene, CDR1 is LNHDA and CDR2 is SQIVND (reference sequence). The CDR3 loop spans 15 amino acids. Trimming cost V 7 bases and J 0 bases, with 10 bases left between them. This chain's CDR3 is CASKGHPSGANVLTF. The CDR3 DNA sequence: TGTGCCAGTAAGGGGCACCCCTCTGGGGCCAACGTCCTGACTTTC.

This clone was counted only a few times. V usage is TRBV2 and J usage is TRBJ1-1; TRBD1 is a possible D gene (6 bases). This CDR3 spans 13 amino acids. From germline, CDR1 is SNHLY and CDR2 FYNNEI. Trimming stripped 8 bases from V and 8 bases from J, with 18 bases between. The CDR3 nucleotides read TGTGCCAGCGGACTACAGGGTCCCTCCGAAGCTTTCTTT. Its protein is CASGLQGPSEAFF.

The CDR3 DNA reads as TGCAGCGTTGAGTTTGGGGCGGACTATGGCTACACCTTC. It specifies CSVEFGADYGYTF. V and J are TRBV29-1 and TRBJ1-2; TRBD1 might be the D (5 bases). CDR1 is SQVTM and CDR2 is ANQGSEA in the germline V gene. The CDR3 covers 13 residues. V shed 3 bases and J shed 3 bases, with 11 bases lying between them.

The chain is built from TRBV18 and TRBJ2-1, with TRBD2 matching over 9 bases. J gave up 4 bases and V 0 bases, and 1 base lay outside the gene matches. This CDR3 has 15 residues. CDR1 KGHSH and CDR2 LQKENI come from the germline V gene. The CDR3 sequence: CASSPPREGYNEQFF. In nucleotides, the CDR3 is TGTGCCAGCTCACCACCGCGGGAGGGTTACAATGAGCAGTTCTTC.

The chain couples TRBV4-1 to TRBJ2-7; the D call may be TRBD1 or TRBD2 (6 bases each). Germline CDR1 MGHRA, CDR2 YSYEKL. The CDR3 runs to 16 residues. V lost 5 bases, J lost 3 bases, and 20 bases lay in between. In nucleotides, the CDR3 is TGCGCCAGCAGCTTAGAGGGGTCGGGGGCTAACTACGAGCAGTACTTC. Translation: CASSLEGSGANYEQYF.

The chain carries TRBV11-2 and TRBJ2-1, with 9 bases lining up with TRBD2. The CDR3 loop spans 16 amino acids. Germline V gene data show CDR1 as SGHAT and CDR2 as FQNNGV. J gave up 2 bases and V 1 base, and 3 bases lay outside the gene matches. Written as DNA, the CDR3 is TGTGCCAGCAGCTTAGTATTAGCGGGGGCCTACAATGAGCAGTTCTTC. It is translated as CASSLVLAGAYNEQFF.

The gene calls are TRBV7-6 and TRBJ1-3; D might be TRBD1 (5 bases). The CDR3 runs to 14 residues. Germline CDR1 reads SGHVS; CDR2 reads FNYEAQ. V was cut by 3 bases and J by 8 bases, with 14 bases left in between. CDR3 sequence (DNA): TGTGCCAGCAGCTTCGGGACGCTCGGGGACACCATATATTTT. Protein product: CASSFGTLGDTIYF.

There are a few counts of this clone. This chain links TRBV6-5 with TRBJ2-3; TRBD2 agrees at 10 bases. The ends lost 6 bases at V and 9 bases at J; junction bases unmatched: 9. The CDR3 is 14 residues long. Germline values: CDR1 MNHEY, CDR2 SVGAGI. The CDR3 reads CASRRELAGNTQYF. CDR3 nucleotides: TGTGCCAGCAGGCGGGAACTAGCGGGAAACACGCAGTATTTT.

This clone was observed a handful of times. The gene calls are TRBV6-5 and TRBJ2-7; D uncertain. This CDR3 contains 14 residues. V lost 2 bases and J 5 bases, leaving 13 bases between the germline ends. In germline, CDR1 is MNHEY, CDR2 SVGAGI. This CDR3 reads CASSYTPFVHEQYF. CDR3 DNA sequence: TGTGCCAGCAGTTACACTCCATTCGTCCACGAGCAGTACTTC.

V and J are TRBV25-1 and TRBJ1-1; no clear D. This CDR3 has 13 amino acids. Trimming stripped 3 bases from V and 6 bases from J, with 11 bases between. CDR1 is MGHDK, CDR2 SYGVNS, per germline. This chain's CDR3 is CASSEGEGAEAFF. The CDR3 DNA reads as TGTGCCAGCAGTGAGGGTGAGGGCGCTGAAGCTTTCTTT.

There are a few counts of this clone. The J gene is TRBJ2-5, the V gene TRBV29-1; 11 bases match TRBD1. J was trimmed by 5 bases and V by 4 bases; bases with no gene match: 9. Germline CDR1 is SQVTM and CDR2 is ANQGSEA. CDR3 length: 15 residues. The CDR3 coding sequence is TGCAGCGTTGCTCAAGGACAGGGGGCAGGGGAGACCCAGTACTTC. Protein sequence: CSVAQGQGAGETQYF.

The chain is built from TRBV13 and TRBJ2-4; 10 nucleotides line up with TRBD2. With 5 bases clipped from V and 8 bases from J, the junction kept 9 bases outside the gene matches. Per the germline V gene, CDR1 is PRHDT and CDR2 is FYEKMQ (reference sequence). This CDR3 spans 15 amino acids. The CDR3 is CASSLRAGGLHIQYF. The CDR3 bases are TGTGCCAGCAGCCTCAGAGCGGGAGGGCTTCACATTCAGTACTTC.

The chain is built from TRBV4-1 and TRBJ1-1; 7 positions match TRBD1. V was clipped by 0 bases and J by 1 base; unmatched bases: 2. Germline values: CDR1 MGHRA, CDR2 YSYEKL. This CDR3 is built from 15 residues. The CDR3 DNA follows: TGCGCCAGCAGCCAAGATGACAGGGCGAACACTGAAGCTTTCTTT. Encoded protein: CASSQDDRANTEAFF.

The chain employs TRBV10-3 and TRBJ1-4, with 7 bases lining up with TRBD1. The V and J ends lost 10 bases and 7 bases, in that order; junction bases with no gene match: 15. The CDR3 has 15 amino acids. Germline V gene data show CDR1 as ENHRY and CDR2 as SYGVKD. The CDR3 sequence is CASRTSTGKIEKLFF. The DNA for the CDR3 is TGTGCCAGCAGGACCTCGACAGGGAAGATTGAAAAACTGTTTTTT.

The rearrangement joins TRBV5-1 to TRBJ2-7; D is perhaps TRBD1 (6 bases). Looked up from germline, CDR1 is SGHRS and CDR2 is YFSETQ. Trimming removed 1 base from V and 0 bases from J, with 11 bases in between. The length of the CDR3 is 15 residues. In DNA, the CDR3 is TGCGCCAGCAGCTTGTACGGCAGGGGCTCCTACGAGCAGTACTTC. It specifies CASSLYGRGSYEQYF.